This TCR beta chain derives from a study of T cell repertoires in cytomegalovirus infection. Turning to the study itself: CMV infection and matching HLA type were both indicated by public TCR beta signatures. Study-wide results and caveats: The ex vivo response was dominated by HLA-C-restricted CMV-specific TCR beta clonotypes. Cumulative frequency (of public TCR beta family members) identified carriers of CMV plus the relevant HLA.

CDR1 and CDR2 from the germline V gene are GTSNPN and SVGIG (reference sequence). This CDR3 comprises 15 residues. Trimming took 4 bases from V and 0 from J, leaving 15 bases between them. TCRdb used MiXCR to reprocess the reads, holding one entry per CDR3 protein. The sample has about 110,000 distinct CDR3 sequences, about a tenth seen once; the top ten hold roughly 31%. For this clonotype: No antigen is known for it.

The chain has TRBV30 and TRBJ1-1; D may be TRBD1 (5 bases). This receptor was taken from a human donor in good health (CMV status not recorded). Some clones in this sample may be carry-over from other donors' samples. The sample consisted of PBMCs, sequenced either directly or after in vitro stimulation (not recorded which). CDR3: CAWTTVGDLNTEAFF. The CDR3 DNA is TGTGCCTGGACCACTGTGGGGGACCTGAACACTGAAGCTTTCTTT.